This T cell receptor (beta chain) was obtained from a study of human T cells and chemical hapten exposure. Study results and caveats: DPC sensitization did not alter TCRs above 1 in 1000 frequency.

This clonotype was observed a handful of times. Its antigen is not identified. This sample's time point: healthy volunteer bleed at 2 weeks. Extraction of total RNA was performed on unfractionated whole blood. The library tagged each cDNA molecule with unique molecular identifiers. TCRdb re-derived calls from the RACE reads in MiXCR, one entry per CDR3 protein. The sample includes about 45,000 distinct CDR3 sequences, around 4.5% of them seen just once. This sequence originates from a human donor in good health. Some clones in this sample may be carry-over from other donors' samples. The sample consisted of whole blood.

Written as DNA, the CDR3 is TGTGCCAGCAGTCGGTCCTTCGGGGGAGACAATGAGCAGTTCTTC. Translated: CASSRSFGGDNEQFF. The chain combines TRBV12-3 or TRBV12-4 with TRBJ2-1; D is possibly TRBD2 (6 bases). The CDR3 sequence is 15 residues long. The V end lost 5 bases, the J end lost 5 bases, and 16 bases lay between the germline ends.